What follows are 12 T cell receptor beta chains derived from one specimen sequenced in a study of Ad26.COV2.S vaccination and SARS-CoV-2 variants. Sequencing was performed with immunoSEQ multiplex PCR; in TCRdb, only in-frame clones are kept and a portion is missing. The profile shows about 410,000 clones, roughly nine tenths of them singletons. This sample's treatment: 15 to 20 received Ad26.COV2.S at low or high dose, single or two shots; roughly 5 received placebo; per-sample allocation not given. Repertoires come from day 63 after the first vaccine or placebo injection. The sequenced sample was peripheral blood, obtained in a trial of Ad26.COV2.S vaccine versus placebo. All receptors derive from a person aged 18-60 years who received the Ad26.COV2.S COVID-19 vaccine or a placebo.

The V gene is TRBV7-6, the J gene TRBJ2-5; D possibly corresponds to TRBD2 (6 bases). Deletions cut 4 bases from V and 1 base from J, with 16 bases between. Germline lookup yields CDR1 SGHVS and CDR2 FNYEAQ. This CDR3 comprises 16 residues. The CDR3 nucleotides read TGTGCCAGCAGCTCTGGGACTCCGGCCCTCCAAGAGACCCAGTACTTC. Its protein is CASSSGTPALQETQYF.

CDR3 sequence reads: CASSLETGLANEQFF. For the CDR3, the DNA is TGTGCCAGCAGCTTGGAGACGGGACTAGCGAATGAGCAGTTCTTC. The rearrangement uses TRBV5-8 and TRBJ2-1; 10 bases are shared with TRBD2. J lost 7 bases, V lost 0 bases, and 4 bases had no gene match. The CDR3 has 15 amino acids. The V gene's germline CDR1 is SGHTS and CDR2 YDEGEE.

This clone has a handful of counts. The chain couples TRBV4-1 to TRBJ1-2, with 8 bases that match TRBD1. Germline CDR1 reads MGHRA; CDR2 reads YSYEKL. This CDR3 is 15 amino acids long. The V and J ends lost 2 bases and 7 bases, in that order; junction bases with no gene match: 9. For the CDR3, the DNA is TGCGCCAGCAGCCAACCCGGACAGGGCGGTAGTGGCTACACCTTC. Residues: CASSQPGQGGSGYTF.

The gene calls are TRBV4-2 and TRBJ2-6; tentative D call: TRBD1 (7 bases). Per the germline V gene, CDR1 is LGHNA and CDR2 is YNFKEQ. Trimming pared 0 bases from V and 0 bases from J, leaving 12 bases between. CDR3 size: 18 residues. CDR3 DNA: TGTGCCAGCAGCCAAGACATCAGGGGGGTCTCTGGGGCCAACGTCCTGACTTTC. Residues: CASSQDIRGVSGANVLTF.

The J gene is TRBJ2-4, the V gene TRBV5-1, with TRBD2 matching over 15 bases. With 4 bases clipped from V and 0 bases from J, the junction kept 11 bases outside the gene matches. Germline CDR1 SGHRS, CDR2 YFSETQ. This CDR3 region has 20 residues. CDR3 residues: CASSPDGLAGGQVAKNIQYF. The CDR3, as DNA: TGCGCCAGCAGCCCCGATGGACTAGCGGGGGGGCAGGTAGCCAAAAACATTCAGTACTTC.

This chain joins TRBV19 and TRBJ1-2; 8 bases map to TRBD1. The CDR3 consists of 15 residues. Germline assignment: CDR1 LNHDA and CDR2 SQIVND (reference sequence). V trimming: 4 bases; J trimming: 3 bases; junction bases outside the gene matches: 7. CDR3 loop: CASSTSQGVYYGYTF. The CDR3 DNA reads TGTGCCAGTAGTACGTCACAGGGGGTGTACTATGGCTACACCTTC.

DNA of the CDR3: TGTGCCAGCTCACAAATGACACCCAGGGACATTCAGTACTTC. Amino acids: CASSQMTPRDIQYF. The chain combines TRBV6-5 with TRBJ2-4, with D possibly TRBD1 on 5 matching bases. Germline assignment: CDR1 MNHEY and CDR2 SVGAGI. The V end lost 8 bases, the J end lost 8 bases, and 19 bases lay between the germline ends. The CDR3 extends over 14 amino acids.

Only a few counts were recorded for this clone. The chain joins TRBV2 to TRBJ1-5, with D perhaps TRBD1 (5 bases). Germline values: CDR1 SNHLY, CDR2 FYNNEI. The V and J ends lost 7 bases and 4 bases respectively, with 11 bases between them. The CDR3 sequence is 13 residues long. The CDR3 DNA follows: TGTGCCAGCATCCAGGACATTAATCAGCCCCAGCATTTT. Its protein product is CASIQDINQPQHF.

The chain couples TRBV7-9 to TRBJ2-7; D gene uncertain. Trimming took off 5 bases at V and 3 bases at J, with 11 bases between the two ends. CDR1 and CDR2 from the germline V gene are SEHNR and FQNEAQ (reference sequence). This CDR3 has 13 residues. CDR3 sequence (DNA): TGTGCCAGCAGCCGCCCTGACATCTACGAGCAGTACTTC. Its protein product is CASSRPDIYEQYF.

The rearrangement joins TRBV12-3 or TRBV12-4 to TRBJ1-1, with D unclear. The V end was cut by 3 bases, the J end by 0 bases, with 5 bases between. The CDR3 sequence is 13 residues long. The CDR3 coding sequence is TGTGCCAGCAGTTTCTGGATGAACACTGAAGCTTTCTTT. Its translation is CASSFWMNTEAFF.

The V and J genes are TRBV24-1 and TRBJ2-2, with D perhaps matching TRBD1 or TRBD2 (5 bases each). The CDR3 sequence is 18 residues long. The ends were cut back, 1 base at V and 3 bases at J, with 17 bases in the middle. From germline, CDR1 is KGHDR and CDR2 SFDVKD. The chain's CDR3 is CATSDFKGTGTYTGELFF. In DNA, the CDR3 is TGTGCCACCAGTGATTTTAAGGGAACCGGGACCTACACCGGGGAGCTGTTTTTT.

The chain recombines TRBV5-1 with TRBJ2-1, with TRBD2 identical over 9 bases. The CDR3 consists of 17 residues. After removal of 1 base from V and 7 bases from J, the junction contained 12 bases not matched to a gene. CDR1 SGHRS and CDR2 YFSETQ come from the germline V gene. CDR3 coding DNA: TGCGCCAGCAGCTTGTTAGGCGGGGGGGCCGTGGATAATGAGCAGTTCTTC. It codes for CASSLLGGGAVDNEQFF.